This is a list of T cell receptor beta chains from one sample in a study of cytomegalovirus exposure and HLA in healthy donors. Produced via immunoSEQ multiplex PCR; TCRdb's table is partial and in-frame only. This sample has some 130,000 clones, with around 77% found just once. The sample consisted of PBMCs. The receptors stem from a male donor in good health and CMV-seropositive. CDR3s include the opening cysteine and the closing phenylalanine or tryptophan. Fields, in order: J gene, V gene, D gene, clone size, CDR3 protein, CDR3 DNA. D genes are given only for firm matches. Only some rows state a clone size, as once, few, many or a class for expanded clones.

TRBJ1-5 TRBV6-1 TRBD1 few CASTMPGQPNQPQHF TGTGCCAGCACGATGCCGGGACAGCCCAATCAGCCCCAGCATTTT
TRBJ1-4 TRBV19 TRBD1 - CASSPGQAPATNEKLFF TGTGCCAGTAGTCCAGGACAGGCACCTGCAACTAATGAAAAACTGTTTTTT
TRBJ2-7 TRBV7-9 TRBD1 - CASSQGGGEQYF TGTGCCAGCAGCCAAGGGGGCGGCGAGCAGTACTTC
TRBJ2-2 TRBV7-3 TRBD2 - CASSFSSGRSTGELFF TGTGCCAGCAGCTTTTCCAGCGGGAGGTCTACCGGGGAGCTGTTTTTT
TRBJ2-1 TRBV2 - few CASSAGNEQFF TGTGCCAGCAGTGCAGGGAATGAGCAGTTCTTC
TRBJ2-7 TRBV29-1 - - CSVGVMGSEQYF TGCAGCGTTGGCGTCATGGGCTCCGAGCAGTACTTC
TRBJ1-2 TRBV6-1 - - CASRTGLNYGYTF TGTGCCAGCAGAACAGGTCTAAACTATGGCTACACCTTC
TRBJ2-7 TRBV5-1 TRBD1 - CASSFGMTGVSGEQYF TGCGCCAGCAGCTTTGGGATGACAGGGGTTTCGGGCGAGCAGTACTTC
TRBJ1-6 TRBV7-9 - - CASSFQQGGSPLHF TGTGCCAGCAGCTTCCAACAGGGTGGGTCACCCCTCCACTTT
TRBJ2-7 TRBV6-5 - - CASRPRRESYEQYF TGTGCCAGCAGGCCCCGGAGAGAGTCCTACGAGCAGTACTTC
TRBJ2-5 TRBV7-8 - few CASSLFFVGIQETQYF TGTGCCAGCAGCTTATTTTTTGTCGGTATTCAAGAGACCCAGTACTTC
TRBJ2-7 TRBV19 TRBD1 - CASSSQGAYEQYF TGTGCCAGTAGTTCTCAGGGGGCCTACGAGCAGTACTTC
TRBJ2-5 TRBV28 - - CASSLAGLEETQYF TGTGCCAGCAGTTTGGCGGGGCTTGAAGAGACCCAGTACTTC
TRBJ1-6 TRBV7-9 - - CASSLDRDSPLHF TGTGCCAGCAGCTTAGACAGGGATTCACCCCTCCACTTT
TRBJ2-5 TRBV5-4 TRBD1 - CASSVGQGGETQYF TGTGCCAGCAGTGTGGGACAGGGCGGGGAGACCCAGTACTTC
TRBJ2-2 TRBV19 TRBD1 - CASIPRDSPFTGELFF TGTGCCAGTATCCCCCGGGACAGTCCATTCACCGGGGAGCTGTTTTTT
TRBJ2-3 TRBV2 TRBD1 - CASRARDSRTDTQYF TGTGCCAGCAGGGCCCGGGACAGCCGCACAGATACGCAGTATTTT
TRBJ2-6 TRBV7-6 TRBD1 - CASSQGQNPGANVLTF TGTGCCAGCAGCCAGGGACAGAACCCTGGGGCCAACGTCCTGACTTTC
TRBJ1-5 TRBV6-4 TRBD1 - CASSTGTGGFLNQPQHF TGTGCCAGCAGTACGGGGACAGGGGGCTTTCTCAATCAGCCCCAGCATTTT
TRBJ2-2 TRBV19 - - CASSISGTGELFF TGTGCCAGTAGTATAAGCGGCACCGGGGAGCTGTTTTTT
TRBJ2-1 TRBV18 - - CASSPKGNEQFF TGTGCCAGCTCACCAAAGGGGAATGAGCAGTTCTTC
TRBJ2-2 TRBV6-1 TRBD2 - CASSGLAGTPGELFF TGTGCCAGCAGTGGACTAGCGGGAACGCCCGGGGAGCTGTTTTTT
TRBJ2-7 TRBV6-5 TRBD1 - CASSYSSGGPYEQYF TGTGCCAGCAGTTACTCGTCAGGGGGCCCCTACGAGCAGTACTTC
TRBJ1-1 TRBV5-8 - - CASSFWNTEAFF TGTGCCAGCAGCTTCTGGAACACTGAAGCTTTCTTT
TRBJ1-5 TRBV28 - - CASSGGYLNQPQHF TGTGCCAGCAGCGGGGGGTACCTCAATCAGCCTCAGCATTTT
TRBJ2-7 TRBV7-8 - - CASSLRQVSSYEQYF TGTGCCAGCAGCTTACGACAGGTTAGCTCCTACGAGCAGTACTTC
TRBJ2-1 TRBV9 TRBD2 once CASSETSGTYNEQFF TGTGCCAGCAGCGAGACTAGCGGGACCTACAATGAGCAGTTCTTC
TRBJ2-4 TRBV7-9 TRBD1 - CASSHSGQGEVF TGTGCCAGCAGCCATAGCGGACAGGGGGAAGTCTTC
TRBJ2-6 TRBV6-1 TRBD1 - CASSEAGQGASGANVLTF TGTGCCAGCAGTGAAGCTGGACAGGGGGCTTCTGGGGCCAACGTCCTGACTTTC
TRBJ2-1 TRBV5-1 TRBD1 - CASSLGQYNEQFF TGCGCCAGCAGCCTGGGACAGTACAATGAGCAGTTCTTC
TRBJ2-7 TRBV7-6 - few CASSQMESYEQYF TGTGCCAGCAGCCAGATGGAGTCCTACGAGCAGTACTTC
TRBJ2-1 TRBV5-1 - once CASSLVREWFYNEQFF TGCGCCAGCAGCTTGGTCCGAGAGTGGTTTTACAATGAGCAGTTCTTC
TRBJ1-1 TRBV5-5 TRBD1 few CASSFSQGALVNTEAFF TGTGCCAGCAGCTTCTCACAGGGGGCCCTCGTGAACACTGAAGCTTTCTTT
TRBJ2-1 TRBV5-4 TRBD2 - CASSFSSGGIQEQFF TGTGCCAGCAGCTTCTCTAGCGGAGGTATCCAGGAGCAGTTCTTC
TRBJ2-1 TRBV7-8 - - CASSQTQLGYNNEQFF TGTGCCAGCAGCCAAACCCAATTGGGCTATAACAATGAGCAGTTCTTC
TRBJ1-1 TRBV7-2 TRBD1 once CASSLGQVNTEAFF TGTGCCAGCAGCCTCGGACAGGTGAACACTGAAGCTTTCTTT
TRBJ1-3 TRBV28 TRBD1 - CASSDNRGLSGNTIYF TGTGCCAGCAGCGACAACAGGGGTCTCTCTGGAAACACCATATATTTT
TRBJ1-2 TRBV19 TRBD1 - CASSPGTGALYGYTF TGTGCCAGTAGTCCCGGGACAGGGGCCCTCTATGGCTACACCTTC
TRBJ2-3 TRBV19 TRBD2 - CASSSSGAGTDTQYF TGTGCCAGTAGTTCTAGCGGCGCCGGCACAGATACGCAGTATTTT
TRBJ2-7 TRBV5-4 TRBD2 - CASSSSSGGPYEQYF TGTGCCAGCAGCAGTTCTAGCGGGGGGCCCTACGAGCAGTACTTC
TRBJ1-5 TRBV6-1 - - CASSDLATNQPQHF TGTGCCAGCAGTGATTTGGCAACCAATCAGCCCCAGCATTTT
TRBJ2-7 TRBV19 TRBD1 - CASSRTGTYEQYF TGTGCCAGTAGCCGGACAGGGACTTACGAGCAGTACTTC
TRBJ1-2 TRBV10-3 - - CAISESGLFYGYAF TGTGCCATCAGTGAGTCGGGCCTTTTCTATGGCTACGCCTTC